The 5 T cell receptor beta chains below were found in one sample sequenced in a study of control samples from healthy donors and cancer patients. Clones were read by immunoSEQ multiplex PCR, and TCRdb kept only the in-frame ones, dropping some. The data contain some 150,000 clones, approximately 91% of them singletons. The sample was blood. These receptors originate from a man aged 25 to 45 in good health.

The genes are TRBV19 and TRBJ1-1, with D possibly TRBD1 on 5 matching bases. CDR1 is LNHDA and CDR2 is SQIVND in the germline V gene (reference sequence). V was cut by 8 bases and J by 0 bases, with 7 bases left in between. This CDR3 has 12 amino acids. The CDR3 here is CASGTLNTEAFF. In nucleotides, the CDR3 is TGTGCCAGTGGGACGCTGAACACTGAAGCTTTCTTT.

This clone was counted a few times. The V gene is TRBV7-9, the J gene TRBJ2-7, with unresolved D. Germline CDR1 SEHNR, CDR2 FQNEAQ (reference sequence). V lost 3 bases, J lost 5 bases, and 5 bases lay in between. The CDR3 loop spans 11 amino acids. The CDR3 reads CASSFTDEQYF. In DNA, the CDR3 is TGTGCCAGCAGCTTTACCGACGAGCAGTACTTC.

The chain joins TRBV7-9 to TRBJ1-4; TRBD1 agrees at 7 bases. This CDR3 contains 13 residues. Germline V CDR1 and CDR2: SEHNR, FQNEAQ (reference sequence). J lost 6 bases, V lost 5 bases, and 3 bases had no gene match. For the CDR3, the DNA is TGTGCCAGCAGCCGTGGGACAGATGAAAAACTGTTTTTT. Translating it yields CASSRGTDEKLFF.

The chain has TRBV24-1 and TRBJ2-7, with no clear D. Germline CDR1 is KGHDR and CDR2 is SFDVKD. Trimming removed 0 bases at V and 7 bases at J, with 6 bases between. The CDR3 is 12 amino acids. In DNA, the CDR3 is TGTGCCACCAGTGATTTGGACGGGGAGCAGTACTTC. Protein sequence: CATSDLDGEQYF.

This clone was counted a single time. This chain connects TRBV7-9 to TRBJ1-2, with a weak D call TRBD1 (5 bases). The CDR3 is 15 residues long. Deletions cut 3 bases from V and 4 bases from J, with 15 bases between. Per the germline V gene, CDR1 is SEHNR and CDR2 is FQNEAQ (reference sequence). The CDR3 DNA reads as TGTGCCAGCAGCTTGGGGGAGGAGCCCCGCTATGGCTACACCTTC. Translating it yields CASSLGEEPRYGYTF. Full variable domain (remainder filled in from reference TRBV7-9 and TRBJ1-2): DTGVSQNPRHKITKRGQNVTFRCDPISEHNRLYWYRQTLGQGPEFLTYFQNEAQLEKSRLLSDRFSAERPKGSFSTLEIQRTEQGDSAMYLCASSLGEEPRYGYTFGSGTRLTVV.